The 20 T cell receptor beta chains given below trace back to one sample, sequenced in a study of cytomegalovirus exposure and HLA in healthy donors. PCR amplification relied on 60 Vbeta primers (plus 13 Jbeta primers). Assay used: immunoSEQ multiplex PCR; TCRdb lists only in-frame clones, some missing. The data show some 170,000 clones, with 80% seen just once and around a tenth held by the top ten. The sample taken for sequencing was PBMCs. Receptors originate from a man between 18 and 29 years old in good health and CMV-seropositive.

The CDR3: CASRKQGAPDTQYF. The CDR3 region has the DNA TGTGCCAGCAGAAAACAGGGGGCCCCAGATACGCAGTATTTT. The rearrangement joins TRBV6-1 to TRBJ2-3; TRBD1 aligns across 9 bases. The length of the CDR3 is 14 residues. The J segment lost 4 bases and the V segment lost 6 bases, leaving 5 bases of the junction unmatched. Germline loops: CDR1 MNHNS, CDR2 SASEGT.

This rearrangement joins TRBV7-9 to TRBJ1-1; perhaps TRBD1 as D (6 bases). Trimming took off 5 bases at V and 6 bases at J, with 16 bases between the two ends. Per the germline V gene, CDR1 is SEHNR and CDR2 is FQNEAQ (reference sequence). The CDR3 consists of 14 residues. CDR3 in DNA: TGTGCCAGCAGCGATCGGACAGTGGGAGCTGAAGCTTTCTTT. Residues: CASSDRTVGAEAFF.

A word on this clone: It is likely a read error, because the conserved phenylalanine at the end of the CDR3 is missing. The V call is TRBV5-1, the J call TRBJ1-6; tentative D call: TRBD1 (6 bases). This CDR3 region has 12 residues. The germline V and J ends were trimmed by 7 bases and 16 bases, with 18 bases remaining between them. Germline lookup yields CDR1 SGHRS and CDR2 YFSETQ. The DNA for the CDR3 is TGCGCCAGCGGAGATTTGTCCGACAGGCTCCACCTT. Its translation is CASGDLSDRLHL.

The chain uses TRBV7-9 and TRBJ2-5; TRBD1 is a possible D gene (5 bases). The length of the CDR3 is 15 residues. The germline V gene has CDR1 SEHNR and CDR2 FQNEAQ (reference sequence). Trimming took off 5 bases at V and 5 bases at J, with 18 bases between the two ends. CDR3 sequence reads: CASSVLGAGLETQYF. CDR3 nucleotide sequence: TGTGCCAGCAGCGTATTAGGGGCAGGGCTGGAGACCCAGTACTTC.

The rearrangement joins TRBV12-2 to TRBJ1-2; the D call TRBD1 from the table was never checked on the DNA. TRBV12-2 corresponds to a pseudogene. The CDR3 loop spans 15 amino acids. The CDR3 coding sequence is TGTGCAAGTCGCCCAAAGACAGGGGGCGGCGGTGGCTACACCTTC. Translated: CASRPKTGGGGGYTF.

The chain links TRBV30 to TRBJ1-5; D unresolved. The CDR3 length is 14 residues. Trimming took 0 bases from V and 5 from J, leaving 11 bases between them. Germline V CDR1 and CDR2: GTSNPN, SVGIG (reference sequence). This CDR3 reads CAWSVDWRYQPQHF. CDR3 sequence (DNA): TGTGCCTGGAGTGTCGATTGGAGATATCAGCCCCAGCATTTT.

With respect to this clone: Different DNA sequences within this sample yield the same CDR3. V and J are TRBV5-6 and TRBJ2-7; perhaps TRBD2 as D (5 bases). Germline CDR1 SGHDT, CDR2 YYEEEE. There are 19 residues in the CDR3. Trimming pared 1 base from V and 2 bases from J, leaving 25 bases between. The CDR3 nucleotides are TGTGCCAGCAGCTTGCTCTTACTTGCAGGAGGCACGATAACCTACGAGCAGTACTTC. It encodes CASSLLLLAGGTITYEQYF.

The gene calls are TRBV7-6 and TRBJ2-7, with TRBD2 matching 7 bases. J gave up 5 bases and V 1 base, and 5 bases lay outside the gene matches. This CDR3 has 14 residues. The germline gives CDR1 SGHVS, CDR2 FNYEAQ. CDR3 protein: CASSLGGGVNEQYF. The DNA of the CDR3 is TGTGCCAGCAGCTTAGGTGGGGGGGTGAACGAGCAGTACTTC.

This sequence joins TRBV30 and TRBJ2-3; D may be TRBD2 (5 bases). The V gene's germline CDR1 is GTSNPN and CDR2 SVGIG (reference sequence). V lost 4 bases and J lost 1, with 21 bases in between. The CDR3 totals 17 residues. The CDR3: CAWNPTRLSAGTDTQYF. The DNA of the CDR3 is TGTGCCTGGAACCCCACGAGACTATCGGCTGGCACAGATACGCAGTATTTT. Full variable domain (rest looked up from reference TRBV30 and TRBJ2-3): SQTIHQWPATLVQPVGSPLSLECTVEGTSNPNLYWYRQAAGRGLQLLFYSVGIGQISSEVPQNLSASRPQDRQFILSSKKLLLSDSGFYLCAWNPTRLSAGTDTQYFGPGTRLTVL.

The chain carries TRBV4-3 and TRBJ2-7, with a weak D call TRBD2 (6 bases). Trimming pared 1 base from V and 3 bases from J, leaving 13 bases between. Looked up from germline, CDR1 is LGHNA and CDR2 is YSLEER. The CDR3 sequence is 15 residues long. The CDR3 reads CASSQGVGLDYEQYF. The CDR3 DNA reads as TGCGCCAGCAGCCAAGGAGTGGGACTCGACTACGAGCAGTACTTC.

The chain carries TRBV5-4 and TRBJ2-7; the D gene is possibly TRBD2 (5 bases). The CDR3 is 14 residues long. V lost 0 bases and J 7 bases, leaving 14 bases between the germline ends. Germline CDR1 is SGHNT and CDR2 is YYREEE (reference sequence). CDR3 DNA sequence: TGTGCCAGCAGCTTGGGGGAGAAACCTCGGGAGCAGTACTTC. It is translated as CASSLGEKPREQYF.

This chain uses TRBV18 with TRBJ1-1; 7 bases are shared with TRBD1. V shed 4 bases, J shed 1 base, and the junction held 3 bases outside the gene matches. The germline V gene has CDR1 KGHSH and CDR2 LQKENI. The CDR3 totals 14 residues. The CDR3 nucleotides are TGTGCCAGCTCACTAACAGGGGCGAACACTGAAGCTTTCTTT. This encodes CASSLTGANTEAFF.

The chain combines TRBV4-3 with TRBJ2-1; D is undetermined. CDR3 length: 13 amino acids. The germline V gene has CDR1 LGHNA and CDR2 YSLEER. The ends were cut back, 0 bases at V and 5 bases at J, with 5 bases in the middle. CDR3 DNA: TGCGCCAGCAGCCAAGATCCGGACAATGAGCAGTTCTTC. Encoded protein: CASSQDPDNEQFF.

The chain joins TRBV6-1 to TRBJ2-7; D might be TRBD2 (6 bases). Germline CDR1 reads MNHNS; CDR2 reads SASEGT. CDR3 length: 14 residues. Between the trimmed V and J ends, which lost 9 bases and 9 bases, there was a span of 24 bases. The CDR3 nucleotides are TGTGCCAGAAAGCCCGGGACTCTCTCATATAGGCAGTACTTC. It yields the protein CARKPGTLSYRQYF.

This clone has just one count. This chain links TRBV10-1 with TRBJ2-3; a weak D match, TRBD2 (7 bases). Trimming stripped 4 bases from V and 3 bases from J, with 14 bases between. Germline V gene lookup returns CDR1 WNHNN and CDR2 SYGVQD (reference sequence). The CDR3 has 15 amino acids. CDR3 loop: CASSGGGGSTDTQYF. CDR3 DNA sequence: TGCGCCAGCAGTGGGGGGGGCGGTTCTACAGATACGCAGTATTTT.

The gene calls are TRBV29-1 and TRBJ2-1, with TRBD2 matching 13 bases. V lost 6 bases and J lost 0; bases outside the gene matches: 8. The CDR3 is made up of 17 amino acids. Germline V gene sequence: CDR1 SQVTM, CDR2 ANQGSEA. CDR3 in amino acids: CSVLGLAGAYSYNEQFF. In nucleotides, the CDR3 is TGCAGCGTACTCGGACTAGCGGGAGCTTACTCCTACAATGAGCAGTTCTTC.

CDR3 in amino acids: CASRTPAHNEQFF. In nucleotides, the CDR3 is TGTGCCAGCAGGACTCCGGCACACAATGAGCAGTTCTTC. V is TRBV28 and J is TRBJ2-1, with no clear D. In germline, CDR1 is MDHEN, CDR2 SYDVKM. The CDR3 runs 13 residues. V shed 6 bases and J shed 5 bases, with 11 bases lying between them.

This clone occurred a few times. The J gene is TRBJ1-5, the V gene TRBV27; 10 nucleotides line up with TRBD1. CDR1 and CDR2 from the germline V gene are MNHEY and SMNVEV (reference sequence). V shed 6 bases and J 7 bases; nucleotides not matched to a gene: 9. This CDR3 has 15 amino acids. CDR3 loop: CASSQTGGNGQPQHF. The CDR3 DNA reads TGTGCCAGCAGCCAGACAGGGGGCAATGGACAGCCCCAGCATTTT.

This chain connects TRBV28 to TRBJ2-1, with 9 positions matching TRBD2. The J segment lost 1 base and the V segment lost 2 bases, leaving 0 bases of the junction unmatched. The CDR3 covers 15 residues. The V gene's germline CDR1 is MDHEN and CDR2 SYDVKM. CDR3 bases: TGTGCCAGCAGTTTAGCGGGAGGGTCCTACAATGAGCAGTTCTTC. This sequence encodes CASSLAGGSYNEQFF.

The chain couples TRBV19 to TRBJ2-5, with 9 bases lining up with TRBD2. The CDR3 extends over 16 amino acids. CDR1 is LNHDA, CDR2 SQIVND, per germline (reference sequence). J gave up 4 bases and V 2 bases, and 8 bases lay outside the gene matches. As DNA, the CDR3 is TGTGCCAGTAGTATATGGGGTCTAGCGGGGAGAGAGACCCAGTACTTC. Translation gives CASSIWGLAGRETQYF.